This T cell receptor (beta chain) was sequenced during a study of cytomegalovirus exposure and HLA in healthy donors. The donors gave bone marrow, and they were healthy. The CDR3 runs 14 residues. Germline V lookup: CDR1 MDHEN, CDR2 SYDVKM. V lost 3 bases and J 11 bases, leaving 19 bases between the germline ends. The primer mix had 60 Vbeta and 13 Jbeta primers. Measured with immunoSEQ multiplex PCR; TCRdb has only the in-frame clones, and not every one. The table lists around 39,000 clones, approximately 77% of them singletons. What was sequenced was PBMCs. The genes are TRBV28 and TRBJ1-1; D ambiguous. This TCR was recovered from a man aged 25-45 years in good health and CMV-seronegative. The DNA of the CDR3 is TGTGCCAGCAGTTTTCCCGCCCTCCAGAGGAGGGCTTTCTTT. This translates into CASSFPALQRRAFF.